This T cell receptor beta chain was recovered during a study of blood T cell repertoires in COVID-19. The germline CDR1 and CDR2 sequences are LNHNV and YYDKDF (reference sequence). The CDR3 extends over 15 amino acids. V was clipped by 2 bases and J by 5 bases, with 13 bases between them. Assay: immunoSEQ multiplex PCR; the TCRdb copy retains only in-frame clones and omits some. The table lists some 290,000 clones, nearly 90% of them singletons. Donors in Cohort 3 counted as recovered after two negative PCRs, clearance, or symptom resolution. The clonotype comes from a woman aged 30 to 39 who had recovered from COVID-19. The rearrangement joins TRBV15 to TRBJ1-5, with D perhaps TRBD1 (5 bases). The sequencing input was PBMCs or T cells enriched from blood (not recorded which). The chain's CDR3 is CATSRTPTGDQPQHF. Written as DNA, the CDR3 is TGTGCCACCAGCAGAACACCGACGGGGGATCAGCCCCAGCATTTT.